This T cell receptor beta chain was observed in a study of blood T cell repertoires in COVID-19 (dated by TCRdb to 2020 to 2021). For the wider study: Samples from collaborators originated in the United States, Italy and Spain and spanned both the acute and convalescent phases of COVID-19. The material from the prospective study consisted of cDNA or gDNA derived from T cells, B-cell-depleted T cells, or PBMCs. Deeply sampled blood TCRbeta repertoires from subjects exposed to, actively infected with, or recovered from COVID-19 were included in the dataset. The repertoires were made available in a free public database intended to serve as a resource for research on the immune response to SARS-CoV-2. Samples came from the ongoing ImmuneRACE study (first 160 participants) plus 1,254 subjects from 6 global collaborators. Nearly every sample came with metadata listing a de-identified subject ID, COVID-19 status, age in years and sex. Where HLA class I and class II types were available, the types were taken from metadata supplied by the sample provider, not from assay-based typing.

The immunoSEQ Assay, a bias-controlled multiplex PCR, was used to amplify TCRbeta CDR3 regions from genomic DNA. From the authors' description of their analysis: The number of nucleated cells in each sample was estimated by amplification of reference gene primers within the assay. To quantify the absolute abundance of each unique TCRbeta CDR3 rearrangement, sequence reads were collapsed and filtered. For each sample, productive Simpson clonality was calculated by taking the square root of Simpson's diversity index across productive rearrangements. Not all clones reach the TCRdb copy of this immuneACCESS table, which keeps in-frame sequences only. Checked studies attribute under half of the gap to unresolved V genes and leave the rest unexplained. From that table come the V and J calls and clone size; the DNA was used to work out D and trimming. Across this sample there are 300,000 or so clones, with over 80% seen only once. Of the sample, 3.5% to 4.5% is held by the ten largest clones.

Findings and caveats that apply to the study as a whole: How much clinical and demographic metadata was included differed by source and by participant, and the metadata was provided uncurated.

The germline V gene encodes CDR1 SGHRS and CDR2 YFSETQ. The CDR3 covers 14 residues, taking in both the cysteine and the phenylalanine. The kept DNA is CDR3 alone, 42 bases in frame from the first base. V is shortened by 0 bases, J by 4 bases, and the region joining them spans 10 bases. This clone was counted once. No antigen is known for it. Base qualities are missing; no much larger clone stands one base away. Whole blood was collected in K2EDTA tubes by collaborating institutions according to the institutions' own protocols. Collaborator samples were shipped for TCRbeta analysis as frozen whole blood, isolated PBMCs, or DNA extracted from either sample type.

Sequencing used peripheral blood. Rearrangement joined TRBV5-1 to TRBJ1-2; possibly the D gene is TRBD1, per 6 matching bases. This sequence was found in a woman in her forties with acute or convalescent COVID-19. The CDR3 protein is CASSLVRDTYGYTF. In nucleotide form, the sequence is TGCGCCAGCAGCTTGGTCCGGGACACCTATGGCTACACCTTC.